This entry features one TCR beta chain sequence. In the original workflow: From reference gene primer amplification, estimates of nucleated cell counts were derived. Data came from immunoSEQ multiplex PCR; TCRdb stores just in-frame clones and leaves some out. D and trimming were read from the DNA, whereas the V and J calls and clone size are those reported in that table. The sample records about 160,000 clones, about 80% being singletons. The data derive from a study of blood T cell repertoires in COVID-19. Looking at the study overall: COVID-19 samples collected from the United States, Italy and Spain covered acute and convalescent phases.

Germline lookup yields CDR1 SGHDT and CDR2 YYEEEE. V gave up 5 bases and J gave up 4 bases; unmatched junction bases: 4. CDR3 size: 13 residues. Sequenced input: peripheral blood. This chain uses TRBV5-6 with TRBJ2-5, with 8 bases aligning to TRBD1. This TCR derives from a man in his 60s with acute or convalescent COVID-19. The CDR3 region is CASSPGTGETQYF. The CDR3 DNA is TGTGCCAGCAGTCCCGGGACAGGAGAGACCCAGTACTTC.